This T cell receptor (beta chain) was identified in a study of T-cell reconstitution after alpha-beta-depleted transplantation in children. This clonotype was picked up many times. The antigen is unknown. Findings and caveats of the study: Where some patients showed high TCRbeta diversity at day 60, it came from recipient T cells and thymic progenitors that had survived. Newly made T cells mostly supplied T-cell counts and diversity one year after transplant. Reports say that about two months after transplant, the alpha-beta T cells came out of several hundred graft clones that had expanded.

Researchers prepared the TCRbeta library using unique molecular identifiers, the study reports. TCRdb re-called the PCR reads through MiXCR, storing one row per CDR3 protein. The table records about 340,000 distinct CDR3 sequences, 15% to 20% of them present only once. CDR3 size: 14 residues. V was shortened by 2 bases and J by 1 base, with 8 bases between the two germline ends. The V call is TRBV12-3 or TRBV12-4, the J call TRBJ1-2; D remains ambiguous. The specimen comprised PBMCs, mostly from graft donor cells, sampled 360 days after TCRalphabeta/CD19-depleted stem cell transplant. The source of this sequence is a male patient aged 2 to 10 who had a stem cell transplant for acute lymphoblastic leukemia, so the T cells may come from the graft donor. Here the CDR3 DNA reads TGTGCCAGCAGTTTACAACCCATTAACTATGGCTACACCTTC. The encoded protein is CASSLQPINYGYTF.